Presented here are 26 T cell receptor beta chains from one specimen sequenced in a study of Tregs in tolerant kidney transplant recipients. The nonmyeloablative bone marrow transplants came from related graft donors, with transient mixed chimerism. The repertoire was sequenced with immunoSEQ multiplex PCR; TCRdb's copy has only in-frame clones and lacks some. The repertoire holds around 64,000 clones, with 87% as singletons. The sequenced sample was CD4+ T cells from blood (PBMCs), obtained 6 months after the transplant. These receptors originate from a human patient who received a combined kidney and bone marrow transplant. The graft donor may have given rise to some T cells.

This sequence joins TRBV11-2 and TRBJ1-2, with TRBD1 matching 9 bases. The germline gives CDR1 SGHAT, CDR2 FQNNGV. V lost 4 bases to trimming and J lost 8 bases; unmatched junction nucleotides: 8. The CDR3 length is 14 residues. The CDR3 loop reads CASSYPQGALGYTF. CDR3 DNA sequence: TGTGCCAGCAGCTACCCACAGGGGGCCCTCGGCTACACCTTC.

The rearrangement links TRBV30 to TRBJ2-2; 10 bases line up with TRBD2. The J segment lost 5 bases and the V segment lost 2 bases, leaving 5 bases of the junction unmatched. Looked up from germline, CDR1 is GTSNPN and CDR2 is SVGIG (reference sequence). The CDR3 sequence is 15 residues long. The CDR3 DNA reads TGTGCCTGGAGTCACCGAGCGGGAGGGACCGGGGAGCTGTTTTTT. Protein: CAWSHRAGGTGELFF.

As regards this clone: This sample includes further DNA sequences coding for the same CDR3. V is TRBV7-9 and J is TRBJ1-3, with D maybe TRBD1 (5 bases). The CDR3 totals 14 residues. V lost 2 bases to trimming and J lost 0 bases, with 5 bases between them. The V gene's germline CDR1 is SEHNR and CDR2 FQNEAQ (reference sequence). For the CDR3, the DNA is TGTGCCAGCAGCTTACAGGGCTCTGGAAACACCATATATTTT. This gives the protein CASSLQGSGNTIYF.

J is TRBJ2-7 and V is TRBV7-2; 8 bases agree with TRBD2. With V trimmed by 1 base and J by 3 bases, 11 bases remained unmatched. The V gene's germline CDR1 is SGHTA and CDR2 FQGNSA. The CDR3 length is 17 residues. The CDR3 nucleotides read TGTGCCAGCAGCTTAGTCCCCTATAGCGGGACTTTCTACGAGCAGTACTTC. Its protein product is CASSLVPYSGTFYEQYF.

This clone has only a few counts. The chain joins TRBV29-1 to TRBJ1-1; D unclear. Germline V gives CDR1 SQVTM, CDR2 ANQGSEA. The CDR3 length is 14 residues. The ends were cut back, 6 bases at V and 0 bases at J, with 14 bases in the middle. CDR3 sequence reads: CSVGGQNMNTEAFF. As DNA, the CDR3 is TGCAGCGTCGGAGGCCAGAACATGAACACTGAAGCTTTCTTT. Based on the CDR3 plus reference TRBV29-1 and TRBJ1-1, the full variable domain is SAVISQKPSRDICQRGTSLTIQCQVDSQVTMMFWYRQQPGQSLTLIATANQGSEATYESGFVIDKFPISRPNLTFSTLTVSNMSPEDSSIYLCSVGGQNMNTEAFFGQGTRLTVV.

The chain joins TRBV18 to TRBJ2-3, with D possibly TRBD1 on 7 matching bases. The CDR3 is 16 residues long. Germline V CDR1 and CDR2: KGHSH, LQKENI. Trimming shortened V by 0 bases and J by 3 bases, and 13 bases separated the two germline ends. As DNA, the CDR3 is TGTGCCAGCTCACCACCCGGCAGGGGGAGGACAGATACGCAGTATTTT. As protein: CASSPPGRGRTDTQYF.

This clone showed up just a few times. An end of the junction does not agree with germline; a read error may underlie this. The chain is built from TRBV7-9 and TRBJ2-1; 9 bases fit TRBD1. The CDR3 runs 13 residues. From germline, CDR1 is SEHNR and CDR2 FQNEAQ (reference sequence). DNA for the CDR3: TGTGCCAGCAGCTTAGACACCTCGGGACAGGGACTCTTC. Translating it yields CASSLDTSGQGLF.

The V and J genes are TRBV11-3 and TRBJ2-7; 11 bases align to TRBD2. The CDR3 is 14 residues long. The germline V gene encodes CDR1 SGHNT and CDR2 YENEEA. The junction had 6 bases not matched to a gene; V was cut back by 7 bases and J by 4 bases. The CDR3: CASTESSGRYEQYF. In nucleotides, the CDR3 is TGTGCCAGCACCGAATCTAGCGGGAGGTACGAGCAGTACTTC.

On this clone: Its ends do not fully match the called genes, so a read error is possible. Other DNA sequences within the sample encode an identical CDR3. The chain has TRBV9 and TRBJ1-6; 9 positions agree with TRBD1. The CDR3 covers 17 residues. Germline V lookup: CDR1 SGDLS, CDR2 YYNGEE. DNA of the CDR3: TGTGCCAGCAGCTCTCCTCGGACAGGGGTTTATAATTCCCCCCTCCACTTT. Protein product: CASSSPRTGVYNSPLHF. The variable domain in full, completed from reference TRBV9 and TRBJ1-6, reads DSGVTQTPKHLITATGQRVTLRCSPRSGDLSVYWYQQSLDQGLQFLIQYYNGEERAKGNILERFSAQQFPDLHSELNLSSLELGDSALYFCASSSPRTGVYNSPLHFGNGTRLTVT.

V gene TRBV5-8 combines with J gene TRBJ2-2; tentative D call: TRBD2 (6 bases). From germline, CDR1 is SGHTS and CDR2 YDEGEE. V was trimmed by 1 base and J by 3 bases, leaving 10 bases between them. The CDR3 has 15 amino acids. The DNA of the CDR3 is TGTGCCAGCAGCTTGCGCGGGGTGGACACCGGGGAGCTGTTTTTT. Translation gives CASSLRGVDTGELFF.

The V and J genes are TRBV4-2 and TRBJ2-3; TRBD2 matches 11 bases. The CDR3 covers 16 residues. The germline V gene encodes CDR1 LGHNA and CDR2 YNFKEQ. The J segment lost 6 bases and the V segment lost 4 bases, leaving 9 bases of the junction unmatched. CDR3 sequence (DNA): TGTGCCAGCAGCCGAGAGACTAGCGGGGTGGTGGATACGCAGTATTTT. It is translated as CASSRETSGVVDTQYF.

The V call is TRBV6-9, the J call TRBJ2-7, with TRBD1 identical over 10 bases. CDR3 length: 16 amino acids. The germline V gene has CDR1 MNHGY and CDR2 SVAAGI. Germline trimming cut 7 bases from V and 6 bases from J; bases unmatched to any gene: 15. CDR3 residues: CASISTGTGVCCEQYF. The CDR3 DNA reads TGTGCCAGCATCTCAACCGGGACAGGGGTTTGTTGCGAGCAGTACTTC.

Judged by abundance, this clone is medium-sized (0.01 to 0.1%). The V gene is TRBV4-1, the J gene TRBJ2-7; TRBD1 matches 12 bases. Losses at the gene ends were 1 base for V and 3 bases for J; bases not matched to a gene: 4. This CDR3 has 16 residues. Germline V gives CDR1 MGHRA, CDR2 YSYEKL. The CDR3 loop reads CASSQGGQGARYEQYF. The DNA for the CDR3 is TGCGCCAGCAGCCAAGGGGGACAGGGGGCCCGCTACGAGCAGTACTTC.

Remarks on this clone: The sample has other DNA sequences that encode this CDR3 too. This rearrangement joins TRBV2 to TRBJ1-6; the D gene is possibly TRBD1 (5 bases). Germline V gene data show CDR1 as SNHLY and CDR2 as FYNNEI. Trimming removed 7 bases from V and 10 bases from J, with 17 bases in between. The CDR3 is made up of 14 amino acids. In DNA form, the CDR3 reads TGTGCCAGCAAAGGGAGGGGTGGAGAATCACCCCTCCACTTT. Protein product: CASKGRGGESPLHF.

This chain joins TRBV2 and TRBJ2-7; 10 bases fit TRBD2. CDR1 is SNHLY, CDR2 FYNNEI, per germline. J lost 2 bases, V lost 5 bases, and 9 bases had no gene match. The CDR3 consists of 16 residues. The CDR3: CASSYHSGGPTYEQYF. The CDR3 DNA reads TGTGCCAGCAGTTACCATAGCGGGGGGCCGACCTACGAGCAGTACTTC.

The CDR3 here is CASSGISGGAGETQYF. The CDR3 region has the DNA TGTGCCAGCAGCGGGATTAGCGGGGGCGCGGGGGAGACCCAGTACTTC. The chain is built from TRBV5-4 and TRBJ2-5; 9 bases agree with TRBD2. Losses at the gene ends were 4 bases for V and 5 bases for J; bases not matched to a gene: 12. Germline V lookup: CDR1 SGHNT, CDR2 YYREEE (reference sequence). The CDR3 is 16 residues long.

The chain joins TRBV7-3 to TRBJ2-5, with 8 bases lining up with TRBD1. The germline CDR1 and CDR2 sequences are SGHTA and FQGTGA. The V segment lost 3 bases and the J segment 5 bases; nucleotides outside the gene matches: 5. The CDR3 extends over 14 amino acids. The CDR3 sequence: CASSFDRGRETQYF. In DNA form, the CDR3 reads TGTGCCAGCAGCTTCGACAGGGGACGGGAGACCCAGTACTTC.

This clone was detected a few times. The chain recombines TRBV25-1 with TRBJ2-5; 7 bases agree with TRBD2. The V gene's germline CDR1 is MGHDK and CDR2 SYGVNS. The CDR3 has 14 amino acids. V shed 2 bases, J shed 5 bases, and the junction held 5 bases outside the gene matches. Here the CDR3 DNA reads TGTGCCAGCAGTGAAGCGGGAGCCCCGGAGACCCAGTACTTC. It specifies CASSEAGAPETQYF.

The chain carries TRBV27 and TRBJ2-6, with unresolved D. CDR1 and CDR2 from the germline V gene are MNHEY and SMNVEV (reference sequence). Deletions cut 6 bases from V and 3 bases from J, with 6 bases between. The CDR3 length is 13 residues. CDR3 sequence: CASRFFGANVLTF. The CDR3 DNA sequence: TGTGCCAGCAGATTCTTTGGGGCCAACGTCCTGACTTTC.

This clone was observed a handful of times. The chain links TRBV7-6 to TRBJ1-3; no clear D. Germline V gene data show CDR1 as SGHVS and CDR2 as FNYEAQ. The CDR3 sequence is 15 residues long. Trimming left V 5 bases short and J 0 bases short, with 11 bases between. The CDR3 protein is CASSGLPGSGNTIYF. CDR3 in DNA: TGTGCCAGCAGCGGACTCCCGGGCTCTGGAAACACCATATATTTT.

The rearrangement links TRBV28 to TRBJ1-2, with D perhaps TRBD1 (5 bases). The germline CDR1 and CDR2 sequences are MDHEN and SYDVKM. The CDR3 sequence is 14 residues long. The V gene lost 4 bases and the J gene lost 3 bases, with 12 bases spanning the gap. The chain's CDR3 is CASSSPGGDYGYTF. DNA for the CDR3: TGTGCCAGCAGTTCCCCGGGAGGGGACTATGGCTACACCTTC.

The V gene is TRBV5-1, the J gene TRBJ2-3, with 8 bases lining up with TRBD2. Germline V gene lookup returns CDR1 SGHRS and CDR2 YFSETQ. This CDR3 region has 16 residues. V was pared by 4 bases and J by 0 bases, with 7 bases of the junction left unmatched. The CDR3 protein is CASSRLAGGSTDTQYF. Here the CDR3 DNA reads TGCGCCAGCAGCCGGCTGGCGGGGGGTAGCACAGATACGCAGTATTTT. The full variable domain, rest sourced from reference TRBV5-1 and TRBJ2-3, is KAGVTQTPRYLIKTRGQQVTLSCSPISGHRSVSWYQQTPGQGLQFLFEYFSETQRNKGNFPGRFSGRQFSNSRSEMNVSTLELGDSALYLCASSRLAGGSTDTQYFGPGTRLTVL.

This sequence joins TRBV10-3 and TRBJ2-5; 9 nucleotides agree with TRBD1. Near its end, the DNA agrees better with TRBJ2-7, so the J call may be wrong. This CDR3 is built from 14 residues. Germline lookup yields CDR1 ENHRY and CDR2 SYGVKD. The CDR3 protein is CAISDGTGRYEQYF. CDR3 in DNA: TGTGCCATCAGTGATGGGACAGGGAGGTACGAGCAGTACTTC.

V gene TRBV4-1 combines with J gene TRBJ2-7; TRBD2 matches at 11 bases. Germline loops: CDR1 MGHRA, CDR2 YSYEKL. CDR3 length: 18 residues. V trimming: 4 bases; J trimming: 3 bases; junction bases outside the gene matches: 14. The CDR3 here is CASSPRVNSGGAFYEQYF. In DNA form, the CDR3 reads TGCGCCAGCAGCCCGAGGGTCAATAGCGGGGGGGCATTCTACGAGCAGTACTTC.

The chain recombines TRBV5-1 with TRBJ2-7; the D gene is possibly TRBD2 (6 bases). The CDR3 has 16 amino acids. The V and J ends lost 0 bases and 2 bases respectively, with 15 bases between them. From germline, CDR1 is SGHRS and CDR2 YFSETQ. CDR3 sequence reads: CASSLAGRGSPYEQYF. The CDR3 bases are TGCGCCAGCAGCTTGGCCGGACGGGGGTCCCCCTACGAGCAGTACTTC. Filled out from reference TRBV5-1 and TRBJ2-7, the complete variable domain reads KAGVTQTPRYLIKTRGQQVTLSCSPISGHRSVSWYQQTPGQGLQFLFEYFSETQRNKGNFPGRFSGRQFSNSRSEMNVSTLELGDSALYLCASSLAGRGSPYEQYFGPGTRLTVT.

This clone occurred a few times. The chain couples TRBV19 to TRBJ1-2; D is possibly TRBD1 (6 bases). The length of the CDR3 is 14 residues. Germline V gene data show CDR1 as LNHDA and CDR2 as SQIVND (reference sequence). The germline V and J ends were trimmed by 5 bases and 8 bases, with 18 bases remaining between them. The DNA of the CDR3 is TGTGCCAGTAGTCGCCCAGGGGAAATGAGGGGCTACACCTTC. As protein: CASSRPGEMRGYTF.